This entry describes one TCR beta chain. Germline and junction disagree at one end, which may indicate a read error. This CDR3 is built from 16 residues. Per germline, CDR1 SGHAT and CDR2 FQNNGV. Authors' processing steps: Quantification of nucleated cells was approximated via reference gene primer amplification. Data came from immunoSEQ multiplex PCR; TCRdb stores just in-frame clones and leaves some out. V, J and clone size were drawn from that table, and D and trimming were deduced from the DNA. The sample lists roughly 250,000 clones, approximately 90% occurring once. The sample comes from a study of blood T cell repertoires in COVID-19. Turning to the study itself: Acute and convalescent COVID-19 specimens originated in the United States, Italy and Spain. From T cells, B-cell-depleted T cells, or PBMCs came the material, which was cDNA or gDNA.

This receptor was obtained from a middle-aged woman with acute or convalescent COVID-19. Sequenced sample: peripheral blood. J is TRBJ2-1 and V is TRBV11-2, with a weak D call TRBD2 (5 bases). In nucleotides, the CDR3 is TGTGCCAGCAGCCCCTCGGGTAGCGTGTCCTTCAATGAGCAGTTCTTC. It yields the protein CASSPSGSVSFNEQFF.